The TCR beta chain under discussion was sequenced for a study of T cell changes during pregnancy in multiple sclerosis. Germline V lookup: CDR1 MNHEY, CDR2 SVGAGI. This CDR3 region has 13 residues. V lost 2 bases and J 1 base, leaving 6 bases between the germline ends. Only in-frame clones appear in the TCRdb table, and some are missing; sequencing was by immunoSEQ multiplex PCR. The table includes 85,000 to 130,000 clones, less than 95% detected once. The clonotype was recovered from a female donor with multiple sclerosis, enrolled in a pregnancy study. This chain uses TRBV6-5 with TRBJ2-7; D is possibly TRBD1 (6 bases). The specimen comprised peripheral blood, sampled after pregnancy. DNA for the CDR3: TGTGCCAGCAGTTACGGACAGTCCTACGAGCAGTACTTC. The encoded protein is CASSYGQSYEQYF.